This T cell receptor beta chain was sequenced for a study of blood T cell repertoires in COVID-19. Across the study: Some COVID-19 samples were acute and others convalescent; all came from the United States, Italy and Spain. The cDNA or gDNA used as material had been derived from T cells, B-cell-depleted T cells, or PBMCs.

Per the original methods: Amplification with reference gene primers provided the estimates of nucleated cell counts. Some clones are missing from TCRdb's copy, which holds only in-frame ones; the method was immunoSEQ multiplex PCR. The V and J calls and clone size were taken over from that table, and D and trimming were inferred from the DNA. The sample holds about 160,000 clones; around 74% are singletons and the top ten take around 2.7%. The CDR3 consists of 16 residues. The germline V gene encodes CDR1 SEHNR and CDR2 FQNEAQ (reference sequence). Deletions cut 2 bases from V and 0 bases from J, with 11 bases between.

Sequenced: peripheral blood. The gene calls are TRBV7-9 and TRBJ2-1; D is ambiguous. The clonotype comes from a man aged 70 or older with acute or convalescent COVID-19. CDR3 bases: TGTGCCAGCAGCTTACGGAGCGCCAGCTCCTACAATGAGCAGTTCTTC. It translates to CASSLRSASSYNEQFF.